This is a list of T cell receptor beta chains from one sample in a study of blood T cell repertoires in COVID-19. Method: immunoSEQ multiplex PCR; TCRdb's copy keeps in-frame clones and lacks some. The sample yields about 300,000 clones, roughly four fifths seen once. Sample: peripheral blood. These receptors all come from a woman in her 50s who had recovered from COVID-19. Both conserved end residues are part of each CDR3.

V gene,CDR3 protein
TRBV28,CASSGDRVIPNEQFF
TRBV6-5,CASSPSEVDTQYF
TRBV4-3,CASSQEREGQNIQYF
TRBV29-1,CSKTRDRGSNEQFF
TRBV5-6,CASSEKGAYEQYF
TRBV7-2,CASSQLAGVRDTQYF
TRBV7-3,CASSQSDGSGYEQYF
TRBV19,CATSRHARRGGAEAFF
TRBV6-2/TRBV6-3,CASSLGQGSTDTQYF
TRBV10-1,CASSGRGSSDEQYF
TRBV5-4,CASSLPGSPYEQYF
TRBV30,CAWIQGFGYGYTF
TRBV9,CASSVGGQAANTIYF
TRBV10-3,CAISWTSGGPYEQYF
TRBV7-9,CASSSTFDLLVGQYF
TRBV23-1,CASSQPGYPNTEAFF
TRBV5-4,CASSLGFELSYEQYF
TRBV19,CASMAGTRVRDTQYF
TRBV6-2/TRBV6-3,CASSYGTGGRETEAFF
TRBV5-1,CASSLAWDSGRSGNTIYF
TRBV5-1,CASRLGASGHQETQYF
TRBV5-8,CASSLFSGSSYNEQFF
TRBV7-3,CASSGQGGTGELFF
TRBV6-4,CARGAGQAPYEQYF
TRBV28,CASRLAGGSSYEQYF
TRBV5-1,CASSPIAGSTGELFF
TRBV28,CASSSGQGTEAFF
TRBV6-2/TRBV6-3,CASSYLADQPQHF
TRBV3-1/TRBV3-2,CASSHRQGRTDTQYF
TRBV28,CASNTGAGSNQPQHF
TRBV7-6,CASSSGLAGSSTDTQYF
TRBV6-1,CASSAPTGINTGELFF
TRBV4-1,CASSRQAESNQPQHF
TRBV7-2,CASSSRMNRGGGELFF
TRBV2,CASIAYAYNYGYTF
TRBV6-5,CASTGGSTEAFF
TRBV4-1,CASSQEGRGTMNYGYTF
TRBV14,CASSQAVWTGGEAETQYF
TRBV6-1,CASSEEGYGYTF
TRBV4-1,CASSQESQATSSYNSPLHF
TRBV11-2,CASSKTGLAGGNEQFF
TRBV3-1/TRBV3-2,CASSYPDRNIQYF
TRBV28,CASSLPGQGASPLHF
TRBV4-2,CASSQDGAGSTDTQYF
TRBV6-2/TRBV6-3,CASSSQGGPDTQYF
TRBV7-9,CASSLGTSQINF
TRBV5-1,CASSLSSGPATDTQYF